The 28 T cell receptor beta chains listed next were all sequenced from one sample in a study of shared clonotypes between healthy human individuals. Measured with immunoSEQ multiplex PCR; TCRdb has only the in-frame clones, and not every one. The table has roughly 700,000 clones, less than 95% seen once. Sequencing was carried out using memory CD8+ T cells from PBMCs. This sample's subset: CD45RO+ cells pooled with CCR7-negative TemRA cells. The source is a young man in good health. Some clones in this sample may be carry-over from other donors' samples.

To note about this clone: The junction differs from germline at one of its ends, possibly a read error. This sequence joins TRBV7-6 and TRBJ2-1; 7 nucleotides agree with TRBD2. Germline values: CDR1 SGHVS, CDR2 FNYEAQ. The CDR3 is made up of 15 amino acids. The CDR3 loop reads CASSIAGSNYNEQFF. CDR3 in DNA: TGTGCCAGCAGCATAGCGGGTAGTAACTACAATGAGCAGTTCTTC.

A single count supports this clone. This chain connects TRBV7-8 to TRBJ2-2, with TRBD1 matching over 10 bases. In germline, CDR1 is SGHVS, CDR2 FQNEAQ. The CDR3 is made up of 17 amino acids. J was trimmed by 0 bases and V by 0 bases; bases with no gene match: 1. The CDR3 loop reads CASSLAGQGANTGELFF. The CDR3 DNA reads as TGTGCCAGCAGCTTAGCTGGACAGGGGGCGAACACCGGGGAGCTGTTTTTT.

V usage is TRBV27 and J usage is TRBJ2-1, with 7 bases aligning to TRBD2. The CDR3 is 15 amino acids. Germline values: CDR1 MNHEY, CDR2 SMNVEV (reference sequence). The junction had 9 bases not matched to a gene; V was cut back by 4 bases and J by 6 bases. The CDR3 here is CASSSHLRELNEQFF. As DNA, the CDR3 is TGTGCCAGCAGTTCCCACTTGCGGGAGCTCAATGAGCAGTTCTTC.

The rearrangement uses TRBV7-9 and TRBJ1-2, with D possibly being TRBD1 (6 bases). There are 13 residues in the CDR3. Trimming removed 1 base from V and 8 bases from J, with 11 bases in between. Germline CDR1 reads SEHNR; CDR2 reads FQNEAQ (reference sequence). The CDR3 here is CASSLVADRGYTF. Written as DNA, the CDR3 is TGTGCCAGCAGCTTAGTAGCGGACAGAGGCTACACCTTC.

The chain combines TRBV19 with TRBJ2-7; 11 positions match TRBD1. CDR3 size: 12 residues. After removal of 6 bases from V and 6 bases from J, the junction contained 1 base not matched to a gene. Germline values: CDR1 LNHDA, CDR2 SQIVND (reference sequence). Written as DNA, the CDR3 is TGTGCCAGTAGAGGACAGGGGGCCGAGCAGTACTTC. It is translated as CASRGQGAEQYF.

This CDR3 is CASSHHNEQFF. The CDR3, as DNA: TGCGCCAGCAGCCACCACAATGAGCAGTTCTTC. This chain uses TRBV4-1 with TRBJ2-1, with D hard to call. V dropped 3 bases and J dropped 5 bases, with 2 bases sitting between them. This CDR3 is built from 11 residues. Germline CDR1 reads MGHRA; CDR2 reads YSYEKL.

Concerning this clone: Being one base from a much bigger clone, this may be a read error. Other DNA sequences in the same sample also yield this CDR3. The chain employs TRBV9 and TRBJ1-1, with TRBD1 matching 7 bases. Trimming took 2 bases from V and 1 from J; bases not matched to a gene: 2. Germline CDR1 SGDLS, CDR2 YYNGEE. CDR3 length: 14 amino acids. CDR3 sequence (DNA): TGTGCCAGCAGCGTGGGGACAGCGAACACTGAAGCTTTCTTT. Amino acids: CASSVGTANTEAFF.

The CDR3 DNA follows: TGTGCCAGCAGTTTCCTGCCGAGTGAAGAGACCCAGTACTTC. Its translation: CASSFLPSEETQYF. The rearrangement uses TRBV27 and TRBJ2-5; no reliable D call. The CDR3 contains 14 residues. Trimming pared 3 bases from V and 3 bases from J, leaving 11 bases between. Germline V lookup: CDR1 MNHEY, CDR2 SMNVEV (reference sequence).

The V and J genes are TRBV7-8 and TRBJ2-7, with D unresolved. Looked up from germline, CDR1 is SGHVS and CDR2 is FQNEAQ. The CDR3 extends over 15 amino acids. V shed 1 base and J shed 4 bases, with 14 bases lying between them. The CDR3 reads CASSLGARVDYEQYF. The CDR3 region has the DNA TGTGCCAGCAGCTTAGGGGCCCGGGTAGATTACGAGCAGTACTTC.

The CDR3 coding sequence is TGTGCCAGCAGCTCCCTAGCCAGCACAGATACGCAGTATTTT. Its translation is CASSSLASTDTQYF. The rearrangement uses TRBV7-9 and TRBJ2-3, with D perhaps TRBD2 (5 bases). V gave up 4 bases and J gave up 0 bases, with 8 bases separating them. Germline values: CDR1 SEHNR, CDR2 FQNEAQ (reference sequence). CDR3 size: 14 residues.

Turning to this clone: The same CDR3 is also encoded by other DNA sequences in this sample. The genes are TRBV27 and TRBJ1-2; D gene uncertain. The CDR3 runs to 12 residues. Germline V gives CDR1 MNHEY, CDR2 SMNVEV (reference sequence). Trimming removed 3 bases at V and 4 bases at J, with 6 bases between. CDR3 nucleotide sequence: TGTGCCAGCAGTTTGAGAGGCTATGGCTACACCTTC. Translating gives CASSLRGYGYTF.

CDR3 residues: CASSQVGGRQEQFF. In nucleotides, the CDR3 is TGCGCCAGCAGCCAAGTAGGGGGGCGTCAGGAGCAGTTCTTC. This chain uses TRBV4-3 with TRBJ2-1; D is perhaps TRBD1 or TRBD2 (6 bases each). V gave up 1 base and J gave up 10 bases, with 14 bases separating them. Germline V gene data show CDR1 as LGHNA and CDR2 as YSLEER. CDR3 size: 14 residues.

The chain links TRBV2 to TRBJ1-2, with unresolved D. The CDR3 is 14 amino acids. From germline, CDR1 is SNHLY and CDR2 FYNNEI. Trimming removed 3 bases from V and 0 bases from J, with 8 bases in between. In nucleotides, the CDR3 is TGTGCCAGCAGTGAGACCCATTCTAACTATGGCTACACCTTC. Its protein product is CASSETHSNYGYTF.

V usage is TRBV11-3 and J usage is TRBJ2-5, with a weak D call TRBD1 (5 bases). Trimming shortened V by 4 bases and J by 2 bases, and 8 bases separated the two germline ends. This CDR3 has 13 amino acids. Germline V gene data show CDR1 as SGHNT and CDR2 as YENEEA. This chain's CDR3 is CASSSREQETQYF. The CDR3 nucleotides are TGTGCCAGCAGCTCCAGGGAACAAGAGACCCAGTACTTC.

The chain joins TRBV7-2 to TRBJ2-7; 9 nucleotides align to TRBD1. The CDR3 loop spans 14 amino acids. CDR1 is SGHTA, CDR2 FQGNSA, per germline. V lost 4 bases and J lost 5; bases outside the gene matches: 6. The CDR3 sequence is CASSYRTGVHEQYF. CDR3 coding DNA: TGTGCCAGCAGCTACAGGACAGGGGTCCACGAGCAGTACTTC.

This clone came up once. The J gene is TRBJ2-3, the V gene TRBV4-1; tentative D call: TRBD1 (6 bases). CDR3 length: 16 residues. CDR1 is MGHRA, CDR2 YSYEKL, per germline. Trimming left V 4 bases short and J 4 bases short, with 18 bases between. The CDR3 sequence is CASSPLDSRRADTQYF. The CDR3 region has the DNA TGCGCCAGCAGCCCTCTGGACAGCCGGAGAGCAGATACGCAGTATTTT.

The CDR3 spells CASSPERVPYGYTF. CDR3 nucleotides: TGTGCCAGCAGCCCGGAGAGGGTGCCCTATGGCTACACCTTC. V gene TRBV13 combines with J gene TRBJ1-2; D not certain. CDR1 PRHDT and CDR2 FYEKMQ come from the germline V gene (reference sequence). V was pared by 5 bases and J by 4 bases, with 14 bases between. The CDR3 is 14 amino acids.

This clone was seen only once. This chain links TRBV5-1 with TRBJ2-1; D may correspond to TRBD1 or TRBD2 (5 bases each). The CDR3 has 16 residues. Between the trimmed V and J ends, which lost 0 bases and 0 bases, there was a span of 10 bases. Germline values: CDR1 SGHRS, CDR2 YFSETQ. In DNA, the CDR3 is TGCGCCAGCAGCTTGGCTGGGGACGGCTCCTACAATGAGCAGTTCTTC. This gives the protein CASSLAGDGSYNEQFF.

J is TRBJ2-7 and V is TRBV5-8; a weak D match, TRBD2 (5 bases). The germline gives CDR1 SGHTS, CDR2 YDEGEE. This CDR3 comprises 14 residues. Between the trimmed V and J ends, which lost 4 bases and 0 bases, there was a span of 11 bases. CDR3 DNA: TGTGCCAGCAGCCCAGGAGGAAACTCCTACGAGCAGTACTTC. This encodes CASSPGGNSYEQYF. The variable domain in full, completed from reference TRBV5-8 and TRBJ2-7, reads EAGVTQSPTHLIKTRGQQATLRCSPISGHTSVYWYQQALGLGLQFLLWYDEGEERNRGNFPPRFSGRQFPNYSSELNVNALELEDSALYLCASSPGGNSYEQYFGPGTRLTVT.

V and J are TRBV27 and TRBJ1-1, with 10 bases matching TRBD1. Germline values: CDR1 MNHEY, CDR2 SMNVEV (reference sequence). After removal of 3 bases from V and 4 bases from J, the junction contained 8 bases not matched to a gene. The CDR3 is made up of 16 amino acids. The CDR3 coding sequence is TGTGCCAGCAGTTTCGGGACAGGGGCCTCCAGCACTGAAGCTTTCTTT. Translation gives CASSFGTGASSTEAFF.

This clone was counted only a few times. As DNA, the CDR3 is TGTGCCAGCAGTTACTCGGCGGGTGGGGAGGCTTTCTTT. Its translation is CASSYSAGGEAFF. The chain joins TRBV6-5 to TRBJ1-1, with no clear D. This CDR3 spans 13 amino acids. Per germline, CDR1 MNHEY and CDR2 SVGAGI. Trimming shortened V by 0 bases and J by 11 bases, and 13 bases separated the two germline ends.

The table lists this clone with many counts. This chain connects TRBV6-5 to TRBJ2-7; D remains ambiguous. This CDR3 is 13 amino acids long. In germline, CDR1 is MNHEY, CDR2 SVGAGI. Trimming removed 7 bases from V and 0 bases from J, with 10 bases in between. In DNA form, the CDR3 reads TGTGCCAGCATCTCGGCCAGCTCCTACGAGCAGTACTTC. This translates into CASISASSYEQYF.

This chain links TRBV7-3 with TRBJ2-1, with D uncertain. V lost 5 bases to trimming and J lost 0 bases, with 14 bases between them. The CDR3 contains 16 residues. Germline CDR1 is SGHTA and CDR2 is FQGTGA. The CDR3, as DNA: TGTGCCAGCAGCCCTCACGGGCGGTACTCCTACAATGAGCAGTTCTTC. Translated, it gives CASSPHGRYSYNEQFF.

The rearrangement uses TRBV6-6 and TRBJ2-7, with D perhaps matching TRBD1 (6 bases). V was shortened by 5 bases and J by 2 bases, with 16 bases between the two germline ends. This CDR3 is built from 15 residues. The V gene's germline CDR1 is MNHNY and CDR2 SVGAGI (reference sequence). The CDR3 bases are TGTGCCAGCAGTAGACCGGGACACCAGACCTACGAGCAGTACTTC. Its protein is CASSRPGHQTYEQYF.

This rearrangement joins TRBV27 to TRBJ1-5; D is ambiguous. CDR3 size: 13 residues. Germline-derived CDR1 and CDR2 are MNHEY and SMNVEV (reference sequence). Trimming took 5 bases from V and 5 from J, leaving 10 bases between them. The CDR3 region has the DNA TGTGCCAGCAGTATTGGGTCCGATCAGCCCCAGCATTTT. Its protein is CASSIGSDQPQHF.

The chain combines TRBV29-1 with TRBJ2-7; D is uncertain. Looked up from germline, CDR1 is SQVTM and CDR2 is ANQGSEA. V was cut by 5 bases and J by 1 base, with 3 bases left in between. The CDR3 has 10 amino acids. The CDR3 nucleotides read TGCAGCGTTCTATCCTACGAGCAGTACTTC. Its translation: CSVLSYEQYF.

This sequence joins TRBV5-4 and TRBJ2-2; D is unresolved. V was cut by 3 bases and J by 4 bases, with 4 bases left in between. There are 12 residues in the CDR3. Looked up from germline, CDR1 is SGHNT and CDR2 is YYREEE (reference sequence). CDR3 in amino acids: CASSSPTGELFF. CDR3 coding DNA: TGTGCCAGCAGCTCACCCACCGGGGAGCTGTTTTTT.

The CDR3 DNA reads TGTGCCAGCAGTTTCCGAGGGACGGATGGCAATCAGCCCCAGCATTTT. It codes for CASSFRGTDGNQPQHF. The chain joins TRBV27 to TRBJ1-5, with a tentative D call TRBD1 (5 bases). CDR3 length: 16 amino acids. The germline V gene has CDR1 MNHEY and CDR2 SMNVEV (reference sequence). V was pared by 3 bases and J by 2 bases, with 14 bases between.